The present entry profiles one T cell receptor beta chain with its context. The data derive from a study of shared clonotypes between healthy human individuals. Sorted-subset replicate PCRs used 200 ng DNA, 25,000 to 30,000 T cell genomes. TCRdb's copy holds only in-frame clones and misses some; the assay was immunoSEQ multiplex PCR. The sample lists around 2.3 million clones; around 95% were seen once. CDR3 length equals 17 residues. Per the germline V gene, CDR1 is SGHTA and CDR2 is FQGNSA. The junction had 10 bases not matched to a gene; V was cut back by 6 bases and J by 0 bases. Source material: naive CD4+ T cells sorted from blood. The subset: CD45RA+ positively selected. The sequence derives from a man younger than 35 in good health. The chain carries TRBV7-2 and TRBJ2-1, with 8 bases that match TRBD2. DNA for the CDR3: TGTGCCAGCAGGAAGAGCGGGGGCGTCTTCTCCTACAATGAGCAGTTCTTC. Its translation is CASRKSGGVFSYNEQFF.